The following is a TCR beta chain sequence with its context. Antigen unknown. In building TCR beta libraries, iRepertoire HTBI primers were used together with Arm-PCR of CDR3 regions. TCRdb used MiXCR to reprocess the multiplex PCR reads, holding one entry per CDR3 protein. Of 530,000 or so distinct CDR3 sequences detected, 16% appear once; the ten largest clones hold around 12%. The sample's time point: newly diagnosed GD, antithyroid drugs for less than 3 months. TCR sequences were obtained from RNA taken from PBMCs. With 5 bases removed from V and 6 bases from J, the gap between germline ends came to 13 bases. This CDR3 spans 14 amino acids. The germline V gene has CDR1 MDHEN and CDR2 SYDVKM. These data belong to a study of regulatory T cells in long-lasting Graves disease. Study results and caveats: Sample size, which was small, may have reduced accuracy.

The data were also submitted as part of a second study, on T cells in Graves' hyperthyroidism and ophthalmopathy. As that report states: Onset of ophthalmopathy came a median roughly 6.4 months after the model predicted it.

The chain is built from TRBV28 and TRBJ2-2; D remains ambiguous. The sequencing here drew on peripheral blood mononuclear cells (PBMCs), taken at new diagnosis, from a patient treated with antithyroid drugs. This clonotype originated in a man between 18 and 29 years old with Graves disease. As DNA, the CDR3 is TGTGCCAGCAGTACTCCCGGGTCGGCCGGGGAGCTGTTTTTT. As protein: CASSTPGSAGELFF.